This entry lists 30 T cell receptor beta chains sequenced from one sample in a study of cytomegalovirus exposure and HLA in healthy donors. Vbeta (60) and Jbeta (13) primers were used in the PCR. Repertoires were generated with immunoSEQ multiplex PCR, while TCRdb's copy carries only in-frame clones and drops some. The sample has 120,000 to 150,000 clones, roughly 83% seen once. The sequencing input was PBMCs. Receptors originate from a middle-aged man in good health and CMV-seropositive.

The genes are TRBV28 and TRBJ2-1, with D unresolved. V lost 1 base, J lost 10 bases, and 5 bases lay in between. Germline assignment: CDR1 MDHEN and CDR2 SYDVKM. The length of the CDR3 is 11 residues. CDR3 sequence: CASSLYGEQFF. The CDR3, as DNA: TGTGCCAGCAGTTTATACGGGGAGCAGTTCTTC.

This chain joins TRBV11-2 and TRBJ2-1, with TRBD2 identical over 7 bases. The junction had 9 bases not matched to a gene; V was cut back by 3 bases and J by 13 bases. The CDR3 loop spans 13 amino acids. CDR1 is SGHAT and CDR2 is FQNNGV in the germline V gene. In DNA, the CDR3 is TGTGCCAGCAGCTTGGAAGCTGGACTAGGACAGTTCTTC. Translated, it gives CASSLEAGLGQFF.

V gene TRBV2 combines with J gene TRBJ1-5; a weak D match, TRBD1 (5 bases). Germline CDR1 and CDR2: SNHLY and FYNNEI. The CDR3 has 14 amino acids. V was clipped by 5 bases and J by 0 bases, with 8 bases between them. The DNA for the CDR3 is TGTGCCAGCAGTCGACAGAATAGCAATCAGCCCCAGCATTTT. This codes for CASSRQNSNQPQHF.

This chain's CDR3 is CASSLSANTGELFF. As DNA, the CDR3 is TGCGCCAGCAGCTTGTCAGCGAACACCGGGGAGCTGTTTTTT. This rearrangement joins TRBV5-1 to TRBJ2-2; D ambiguous. Trimming took off 1 base at V and 0 bases at J, with 4 bases between the two ends. Germline CDR1 SGHRS, CDR2 YFSETQ. This CDR3 comprises 14 residues.

The rearrangement joins TRBV27 to TRBJ2-7, with TRBD2 identical over 7 bases. The CDR3 is 15 amino acids. Germline V gene data show CDR1 as MNHEY and CDR2 as SMNVEV (reference sequence). Trimming took 8 bases from V and 0 from J; bases not matched to a gene: 10. CDR3 residues: CASARGGTTSYEQYF. Here the CDR3 DNA reads TGTGCCAGCGCGAGGGGCGGGACTACCTCCTACGAGCAGTACTTC.

The rearrangement links TRBV19 to TRBJ2-6; no clear D gene. The CDR3 has 15 residues. Germline loops: CDR1 LNHDA, CDR2 SQIVND (reference sequence). The V gene lost 8 bases and the J gene lost 4 bases, with 15 bases spanning the gap. The CDR3 reads CASCTRSRGANVLTF. CDR3 DNA: TGTGCCAGTTGTACTCGATCGCGAGGGGCCAACGTCCTGACTTTC.

In this sample, this clone turned up many times. This chain uses TRBV6-1 with TRBJ2-7; 11 positions agree with TRBD1. In germline, CDR1 is MNHNS, CDR2 SASEGT. This CDR3 spans 13 amino acids. V lost 6 bases and J lost 5; bases outside the gene matches: 3. The CDR3 spells CASRGDRGNEQYF. DNA of the CDR3: TGTGCCAGCAGGGGGGACAGGGGGAACGAGCAGTACTTC.

The chain employs TRBV5-4 and TRBJ1-2, with 9 bases matching TRBD1. In germline, CDR1 is SGHNT, CDR2 YYREEE (reference sequence). CDR3 length: 14 residues. V was clipped by 4 bases and J by 7 bases; unmatched bases: 8. The CDR3 DNA is TGTGCCAGCAGCCCCGGGACAGGGATGGTTGGCTACACCTTC. It specifies CASSPGTGMVGYTF.

The chain recombines TRBV10-3 with TRBJ2-1; D possibly corresponds to TRBD1 (5 bases). This CDR3 is built from 13 residues. Per germline, CDR1 ENHRY and CDR2 SYGVKD. V dropped 5 bases and J dropped 5 bases, with 10 bases sitting between them. CDR3: CAISFTGHNEQFF. The CDR3 DNA follows: TGTGCCATCAGTTTTACAGGACACAATGAGCAGTTCTTC.

The table lists this clone with a count of one. This chain connects TRBV19 to TRBJ1-5; D gene ambiguous. This CDR3 has 14 amino acids. Germline loops: CDR1 LNHDA, CDR2 SQIVND (reference sequence). Trimming pared 9 bases from V and 3 bases from J, leaving 15 bases between. CDR3 sequence: CASRLREPNQPQHF. CDR3 sequence (DNA): TGTGCCAGCAGACTCCGGGAGCCCAATCAGCCCCAGCATTTT.

The chain joins TRBV7-9 to TRBJ2-7; 12 bases line up with TRBD2. The J segment lost 1 base and the V segment lost 5 bases, leaving 3 bases of the junction unmatched. This CDR3 comprises 15 residues. From germline, CDR1 is SEHNR and CDR2 FQNEAQ (reference sequence). The CDR3 protein is CASSPLAGGSYEQYF. The DNA for the CDR3 is TGTGCCAGCAGCCCGCTAGCGGGAGGGTCCTACGAGCAGTACTTC.

The V gene is TRBV5-6, the J gene TRBJ1-4, with D possibly matching TRBD1 (6 bases). Trimming pared 4 bases from V and 4 bases from J, leaving 8 bases between. This CDR3 comprises 13 residues. Germline CDR1 is SGHDT and CDR2 is YYEEEE. CDR3 sequence reads: CASSPQGNEKLFF. Written as DNA, the CDR3 is TGTGCCAGCAGCCCACAGGGTAATGAAAAACTGTTTTTT.

The chain recombines TRBV11-1 with TRBJ1-1; tentatively, D is TRBD1 (6 bases). V was shortened by 5 bases and J by 3 bases, with 16 bases between the two germline ends. CDR3 length: 15 residues. Germline CDR1 reads SGHAT; CDR2 reads FQDESV (reference sequence). This CDR3 is CASSPKMGAHTEAFF. The CDR3 nucleotides read TGTGCCAGCAGCCCAAAGATGGGGGCCCACACTGAAGCTTTCTTT.

This chain uses TRBV4-1 with TRBJ2-5, with TRBD2 identical over 8 bases. V gave up 1 base and J gave up 5 bases; unmatched junction bases: 9. In germline, CDR1 is MGHRA, CDR2 YSYEKL. The CDR3 length is 16 residues. CDR3 DNA: TGCGCCAGCAGCCAAGGGAATAGCGGGAACGGGGAGACCCAGTACTTC. Its translation is CASSQGNSGNGETQYF.

The rearrangement joins TRBV15 to TRBJ2-7; maybe TRBD2 (5 bases). The ends were cut back, 0 bases at V and 7 bases at J, with 13 bases in the middle. CDR3 length: 14 residues. Germline assignment: CDR1 LNHNV and CDR2 YYDKDF (reference sequence). CDR3 coding DNA: TGTGCCACCAGCAGAGAAACCAGGACGGGAGAGCAGTACTTC. Translation gives CATSRETRTGEQYF.

The sample holds a few counts of this clone. The chain joins TRBV5-1 to TRBJ1-5, with TRBD1 as a possible D gene (5 bases). Germline CDR1 is SGHRS and CDR2 is YFSETQ. The CDR3 runs 15 residues. V lost 4 bases to trimming and J lost 0 bases, with 11 bases between them. DNA for the CDR3: TGCGCCAGCAGCCCCTCGACAGATAGCAATCAGCCCCAGCATTTT. It specifies CASSPSTDSNQPQHF.

Here the CDR3 DNA reads TGCGCCAGCAGCTTGGACCTTGGAGGGGGCATCTATGGCTACACCTTC. It is translated as CASSLDLGGGIYGYTF. The J gene is TRBJ1-2, the V gene TRBV5-1, with 7 bases matching TRBD1. This CDR3 has 16 residues. V was clipped by 0 bases and J by 4 bases; unmatched bases: 9. The germline gives CDR1 SGHRS, CDR2 YFSETQ.

V and J are TRBV4-1 and TRBJ2-7; weak D call: TRBD2 (7 bases). V lost 1 base and J 7 bases, leaving 17 bases between the germline ends. The CDR3 extends over 15 amino acids. Germline V gene sequence: CDR1 MGHRA, CDR2 YSYEKL. The CDR3, as DNA: TGCGCCAGCAGCCAAGCAGATTATAGGGGGGGGGAGCAGTACTTC. Its translation is CASSQADYRGGEQYF.

This clone has only a few counts. This sequence joins TRBV4-3 and TRBJ2-7; 8 bases align to TRBD2. CDR3 size: 16 residues. Trimming removed 0 bases from V and 0 bases from J; junction bases left unmatched: 4. Per germline, CDR1 LGHNA and CDR2 YSLEER. CDR3 DNA: TGCGCCAGCAGCCAAGATTTAGCGGGGACCTCCTACGAGCAGTACTTC. Translation gives CASSQDLAGTSYEQYF.

Only one count was recorded for this clone. The gene calls are TRBV4-1 and TRBJ2-7, with D possibly being TRBD1 (7 bases). Germline assignment: CDR1 MGHRA and CDR2 YSYEKL. The germline V and J ends were trimmed by 7 bases and 5 bases, with 18 bases remaining between them. This CDR3 comprises 14 residues. The CDR3: CASTTQTGRNEQYF. CDR3 bases: TGCGCCAGCACCACCCAGACAGGGAGGAACGAGCAGTACTTC.

The chain employs TRBV13 and TRBJ2-6; D gene uncertain. CDR1 is PRHDT, CDR2 FYEKMQ, per germline (reference sequence). The CDR3 is made up of 15 amino acids. V was pared by 5 bases and J by 0 bases, with 8 bases between. The CDR3 coding sequence is TGTGCCAGCAGCGCCTCGGGCTCTGGGGCCAACGTCCTGACTTTC. Its translation: CASSASGSGANVLTF.

With respect to this clone: Other DNA variants within this sample encode the same CDR3. The genes are TRBV5-1 and TRBJ1-5; 7 bases fit TRBD1. The V gene end was trimmed by 4 bases and the J gene end by 2 bases; junction bases not matched to a gene: 3. The CDR3 runs to 14 residues. Looked up from germline, CDR1 is SGHRS and CDR2 is YFSETQ. CDR3: CASSPGTGNQPQHF. The CDR3 DNA reads TGCGCCAGCAGCCCGGGGACAGGCAATCAGCCCCAGCATTTT. Filled out from reference TRBV5-1 and TRBJ1-5, the complete variable domain reads KAGVTQTPRYLIKTRGQQVTLSCSPISGHRSVSWYQQTPGQGLQFLFEYFSETQRNKGNFPGRFSGRQFSNSRSEMNVSTLELGDSALYLCASSPGTGNQPQHFGDGTRLSIL.

The count of this clone is one. The chain recombines TRBV11-2 with TRBJ2-1, with TRBD2 identical over 12 bases. This CDR3 comprises 18 residues. In germline, CDR1 is SGHAT, CDR2 FQNNGV. V shed 4 bases and J 1 base; nucleotides not matched to a gene: 8. CDR3 bases: TGTGCCAGCAGCTCTGGCCTAGCGGGAGGGGGGTCCTACAATGAGCAGTTCTTC. Its protein product is CASSSGLAGGGSYNEQFF.

The chain employs TRBV7-9 and TRBJ2-7, with TRBD1 matching 9 bases. From germline, CDR1 is SEHNR and CDR2 FQNEAQ (reference sequence). Trimming at V came to 5 bases and at J to 6 bases, leaving 8 bases not matched to a gene. This CDR3 has 14 residues. CDR3 nucleotide sequence: TGTGCCAGCAGCCAAAGACAGGGGGTTGGCGAGCAGTACTTC. Its protein product is CASSQRQGVGEQYF.

The chain carries TRBV4-1 and TRBJ1-1, with 8 bases identical to TRBD1. The CDR3 length is 13 residues. The trim removed 4 bases at V and 5 bases at J, leaving 3 bases unmatched. CDR1 is MGHRA and CDR2 is YSYEKL in the germline V gene. As DNA, the CDR3 is TGCGCCAGCAGCCTGACAGGGGAAACTGAAGCTTTCTTT. Its protein is CASSLTGETEAFF.

The chain is built from TRBV9 and TRBJ1-2; 10 bases align to TRBD1. The germline CDR1 and CDR2 sequences are SGDLS and YYNGEE. The CDR3 covers 19 residues. V lost 0 bases to trimming and J lost 8 bases; unmatched junction nucleotides: 19. CDR3: CASSVGSRVTGGAAGGYTF. CDR3 nucleotide sequence: TGTGCCAGCAGCGTAGGGTCACGGGTGACAGGGGGCGCCGCTGGGGGCTACACCTTC.

The chain carries TRBV19 and TRBJ1-5, with a possible D match to TRBD1 (6 bases). Germline loops: CDR1 LNHDA, CDR2 SQIVND (reference sequence). CDR3 length: 13 amino acids. V gave up 5 bases and J gave up 5 bases, with 10 bases separating them. CDR3 sequence (DNA): TGTGCCAGTAGTGAACAGGGATATCAGCCCCAGCATTTT. Translating it yields CASSEQGYQPQHF.

The chain links TRBV18 to TRBJ2-1; 13 positions match TRBD2. The CDR3 consists of 16 residues. Trimming cost V 0 bases and J 11 bases; bases outside gene matches: 7. CDR1 KGHSH and CDR2 LQKENI come from the germline V gene. The CDR3 region is CASSPPGTSGISKQFF. The CDR3 coding sequence is TGTGCCAGCTCACCACCAGGGACTAGCGGGATATCCAAGCAGTTCTTC. Supplemented by reference TRBV18 and TRBJ2-1, the full variable domain reads NAGVMQNPRHLVRRRGQEARLRCSPMKGHSHVYWYRQLPEEGLKFMVYLQKENIIDESGMPKERFSAEFPKEGPSILRIQQVVRGDSAAYFCASSPPGTSGISKQFFGPGTRLTVL.

This clone has a single count. This chain links TRBV9 with TRBJ1-3; D gene unclear. The CDR3 is 15 residues long. The germline CDR1 and CDR2 sequences are SGDLS and YYNGEE. V lost 0 bases and J lost 0, with 7 bases in between. The CDR3 DNA reads as TGTGCCAGCAGCGTAGGGTACAGCTCTGGAAACACCATATATTTT. This encodes CASSVGYSSGNTIYF.

The chain uses TRBV27 and TRBJ2-3; 7 nucleotides align to TRBD1. Trimming at V came to 6 bases and at J to 2 bases, leaving 5 bases not matched to a gene. Germline CDR1 and CDR2: MNHEY and SMNVEV (reference sequence). This CDR3 spans 14 amino acids. The CDR3: CASRTGQDTDTQYF. CDR3 nucleotides: TGTGCCAGCAGGACCGGACAGGACACAGATACGCAGTATTTT.